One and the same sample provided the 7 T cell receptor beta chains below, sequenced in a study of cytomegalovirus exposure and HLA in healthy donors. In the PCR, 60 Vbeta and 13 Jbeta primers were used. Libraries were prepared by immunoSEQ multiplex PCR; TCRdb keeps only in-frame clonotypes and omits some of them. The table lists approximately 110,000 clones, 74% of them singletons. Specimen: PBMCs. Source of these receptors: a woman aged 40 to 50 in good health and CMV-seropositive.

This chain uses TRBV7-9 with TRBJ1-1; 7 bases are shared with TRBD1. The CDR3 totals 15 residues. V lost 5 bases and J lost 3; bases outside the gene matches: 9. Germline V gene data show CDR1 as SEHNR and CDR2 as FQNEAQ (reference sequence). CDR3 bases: TGTGCCAGCAGCATTCTGGACAGGTGGGACACTGAAGCTTTCTTT. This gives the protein CASSILDRWDTEAFF.

The CDR3 region is CASSQDRVSNQPQHF. The CDR3 region has the DNA TGTGCCAGCTCACAGGACAGGGTTAGCAATCAGCCCCAGCATTTT. This chain joins TRBV18 and TRBJ1-5; 8 bases are a match to TRBD1. The CDR3 runs 15 residues. Germline V CDR1 and CDR2: KGHSH, LQKENI. Trimming removed 4 bases from V and 0 bases from J; junction bases left unmatched: 2.

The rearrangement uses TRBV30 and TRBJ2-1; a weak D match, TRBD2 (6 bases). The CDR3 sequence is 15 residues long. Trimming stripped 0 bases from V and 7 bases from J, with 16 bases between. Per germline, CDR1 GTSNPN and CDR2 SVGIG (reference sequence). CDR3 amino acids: CAWSVWSTGENEQFF. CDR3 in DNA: TGTGCCTGGAGTGTATGGTCTACGGGGGAGAATGAGCAGTTCTTC. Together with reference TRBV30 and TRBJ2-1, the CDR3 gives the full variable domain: SQTIHQWPATLVQPVGSPLSLECTVEGTSNPNLYWYRQAAGRGLQLLFYSVGIGQISSEVPQNLSASRPQDRQFILSSKKLLLSDSGFYLCAWSVWSTGENEQFFGPGTRLTVL.

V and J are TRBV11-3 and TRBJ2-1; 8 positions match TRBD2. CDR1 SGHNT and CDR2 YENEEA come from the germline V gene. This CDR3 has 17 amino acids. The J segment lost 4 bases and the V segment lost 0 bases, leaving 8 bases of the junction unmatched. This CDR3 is CASSLDPSSGSYNEQFF. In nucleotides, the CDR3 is TGTGCCAGCAGCTTAGACCCATCTAGCGGGTCATACAATGAGCAGTTCTTC.

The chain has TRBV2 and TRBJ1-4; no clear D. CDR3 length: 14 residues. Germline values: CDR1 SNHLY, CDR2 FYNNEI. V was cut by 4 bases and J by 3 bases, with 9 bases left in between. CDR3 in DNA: TGTGCCAGCAGTGGAGTCAGGTCTAATGAAAAACTGTTTTTT. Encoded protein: CASSGVRSNEKLFF.

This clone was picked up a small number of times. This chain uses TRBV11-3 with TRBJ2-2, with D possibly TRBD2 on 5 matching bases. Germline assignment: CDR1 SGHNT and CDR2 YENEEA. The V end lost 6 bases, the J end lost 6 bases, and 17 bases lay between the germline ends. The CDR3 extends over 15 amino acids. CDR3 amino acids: CASSPGLQRAGELFF. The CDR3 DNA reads TGTGCCAGCAGTCCCGGACTCCAGAGGGCCGGGGAGCTGTTTTTT.

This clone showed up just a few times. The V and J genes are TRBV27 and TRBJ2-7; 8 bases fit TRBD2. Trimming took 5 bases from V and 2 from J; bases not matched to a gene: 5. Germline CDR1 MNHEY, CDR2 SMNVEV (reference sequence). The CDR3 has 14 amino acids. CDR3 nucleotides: TGTGCCAGCAGTCTCCTAGCGGGCGCCTACGAGCAGTACTTC. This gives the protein CASSLLAGAYEQYF.